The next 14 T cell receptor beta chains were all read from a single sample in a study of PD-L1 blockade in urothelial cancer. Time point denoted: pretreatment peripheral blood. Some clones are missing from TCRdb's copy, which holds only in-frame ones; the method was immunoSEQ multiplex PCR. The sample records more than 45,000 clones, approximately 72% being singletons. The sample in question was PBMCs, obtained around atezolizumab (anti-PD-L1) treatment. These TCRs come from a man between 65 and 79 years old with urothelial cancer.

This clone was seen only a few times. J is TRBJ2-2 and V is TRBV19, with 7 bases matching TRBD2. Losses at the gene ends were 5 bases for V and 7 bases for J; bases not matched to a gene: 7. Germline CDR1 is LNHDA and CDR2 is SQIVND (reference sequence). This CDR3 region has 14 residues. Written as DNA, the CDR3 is TGTGCCAGTAGTCCTCGGACTAGAATCGGGGAGCTGTTTTTT. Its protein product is CASSPRTRIGELFF.

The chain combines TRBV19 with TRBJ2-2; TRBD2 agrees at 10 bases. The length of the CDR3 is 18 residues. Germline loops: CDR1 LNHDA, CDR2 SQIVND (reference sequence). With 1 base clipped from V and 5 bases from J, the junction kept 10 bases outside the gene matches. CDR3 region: CASSIAGLAGVRTGELFF. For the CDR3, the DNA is TGTGCCAGTAGTATAGCAGGGCTAGCGGGGGTTCGGACCGGGGAGCTGTTTTTT. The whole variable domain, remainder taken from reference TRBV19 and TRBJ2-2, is DGGITQSPKYLFRKEGQNVTLSCEQNLNHDAMYWYRQDPGQGLRLIYYSQIVNDFQKGDIAEGYSVSREKKESFPLTVTSAQKNPTAFYLCASSIAGLAGVRTGELFFGEGSRLTVL.

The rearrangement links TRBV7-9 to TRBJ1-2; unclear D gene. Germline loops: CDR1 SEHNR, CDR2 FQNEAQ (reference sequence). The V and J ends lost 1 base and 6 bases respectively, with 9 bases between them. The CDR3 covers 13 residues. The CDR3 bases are TGTGCCAGCAGCTTAGGGGCTTTGGATGGCTACACCTTC. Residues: CASSLGALDGYTF. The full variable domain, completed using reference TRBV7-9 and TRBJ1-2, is DTGVSQNPRHKITKRGQNVTFRCDPISEHNRLYWYRQTLGQGPEFLTYFQNEAQLEKSRLLSDRFSAERPKGSFSTLEIQRTEQGDSAMYLCASSLGALDGYTFGSGTRLTVV.

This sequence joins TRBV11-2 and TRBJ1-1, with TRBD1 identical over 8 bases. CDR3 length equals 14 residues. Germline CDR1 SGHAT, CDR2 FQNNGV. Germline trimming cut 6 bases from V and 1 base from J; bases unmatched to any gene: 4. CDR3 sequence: CASRVTGANTEAFF. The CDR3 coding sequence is TGTGCCAGCAGGGTGACAGGGGCGAACACTGAAGCTTTCTTT. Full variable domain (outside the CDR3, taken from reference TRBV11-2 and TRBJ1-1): EAGVAQSPRYKIIEKRQSVAFWCNPISGHATLYWYQQILGQGPKLLIQFQNNGVVDDSQLPKDRFSAERLKGVDSTLKIQPAKLEDSAVYLCASRVTGANTEAFFGQGTRLTVV.

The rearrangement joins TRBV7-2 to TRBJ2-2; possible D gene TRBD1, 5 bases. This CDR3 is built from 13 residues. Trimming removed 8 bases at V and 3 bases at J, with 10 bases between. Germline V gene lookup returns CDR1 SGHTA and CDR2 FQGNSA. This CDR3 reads CASAGSYTGELFF. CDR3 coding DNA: TGTGCCAGCGCAGGGTCCTACACCGGGGAGCTGTTTTTT.

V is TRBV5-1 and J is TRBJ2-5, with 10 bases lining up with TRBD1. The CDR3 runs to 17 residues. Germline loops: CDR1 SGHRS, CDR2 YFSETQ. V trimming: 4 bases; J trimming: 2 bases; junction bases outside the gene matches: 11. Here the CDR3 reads CASSLTGQGTRQETQYF. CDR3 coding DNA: TGCGCCAGCAGCCTGACGGGACAGGGGACCCGACAAGAGACCCAGTACTTC. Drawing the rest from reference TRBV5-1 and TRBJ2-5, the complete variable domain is KAGVTQTPRYLIKTRGQQVTLSCSPISGHRSVSWYQQTPGQGLQFLFEYFSETQRNKGNFPGRFSGRQFSNSRSEMNVSTLELGDSALYLCASSLTGQGTRQETQYFGPGTRLLVL.

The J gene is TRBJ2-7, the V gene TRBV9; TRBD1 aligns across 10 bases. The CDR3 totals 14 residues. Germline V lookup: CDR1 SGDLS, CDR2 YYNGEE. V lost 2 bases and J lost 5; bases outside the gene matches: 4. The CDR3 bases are TGTGCCAGCAGCGTCCGGGACAGGGGTAACGAGCAGTACTTC. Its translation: CASSVRDRGNEQYF.

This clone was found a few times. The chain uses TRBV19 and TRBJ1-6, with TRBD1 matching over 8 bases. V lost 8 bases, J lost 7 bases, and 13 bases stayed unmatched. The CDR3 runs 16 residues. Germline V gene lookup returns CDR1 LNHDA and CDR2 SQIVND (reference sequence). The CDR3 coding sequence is TGTGCCAGTGGCCCTCAGGGGGCTAATGGAAATTCACCCCTCCACTTT. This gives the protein CASGPQGANGNSPLHF.

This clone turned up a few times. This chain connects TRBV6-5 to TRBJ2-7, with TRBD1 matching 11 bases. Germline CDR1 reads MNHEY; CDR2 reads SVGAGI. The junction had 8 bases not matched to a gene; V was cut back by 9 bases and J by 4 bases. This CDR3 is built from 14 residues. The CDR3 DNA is TGTGCCAGTCAAGGGACAGGGGGGATGTACGAGCAGTACTTC. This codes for CASQGTGGMYEQYF.

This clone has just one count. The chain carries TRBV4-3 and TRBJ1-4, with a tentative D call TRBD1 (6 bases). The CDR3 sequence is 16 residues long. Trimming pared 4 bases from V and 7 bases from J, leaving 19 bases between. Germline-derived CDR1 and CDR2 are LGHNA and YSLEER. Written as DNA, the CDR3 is TGCGCCAGCAGCCCCGAAGCGGGGGGGGCGGGTGAAAAACTGTTTTTT. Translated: CASSPEAGGAGEKLFF.

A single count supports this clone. CDR3 region: CASSPSGTVGTQYF. CDR3 nucleotides: TGTGCCAGCTCACCCTCGGGGACAGTAGGTACGCAGTATTTT. The chain recombines TRBV18 with TRBJ2-3, with 7 nucleotides matching TRBD1. Germline CDR1 KGHSH, CDR2 LQKENI. Trimming at V came to 3 bases and at J to 8 bases, leaving 8 bases not matched to a gene. This CDR3 contains 14 residues.

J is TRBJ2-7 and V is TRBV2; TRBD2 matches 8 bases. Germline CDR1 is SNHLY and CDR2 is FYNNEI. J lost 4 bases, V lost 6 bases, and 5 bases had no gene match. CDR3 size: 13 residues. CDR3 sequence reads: CASRTAGVYEQYF. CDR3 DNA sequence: TGTGCCAGCAGAACAGCGGGAGTATACGAGCAGTACTTC.

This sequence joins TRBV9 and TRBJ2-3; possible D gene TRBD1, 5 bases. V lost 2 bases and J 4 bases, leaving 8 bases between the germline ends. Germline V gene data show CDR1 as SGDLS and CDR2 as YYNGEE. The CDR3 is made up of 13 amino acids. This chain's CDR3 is CASSVAGSDTQYF. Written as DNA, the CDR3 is TGTGCCAGCAGCGTTGCAGGGTCAGATACGCAGTATTTT.

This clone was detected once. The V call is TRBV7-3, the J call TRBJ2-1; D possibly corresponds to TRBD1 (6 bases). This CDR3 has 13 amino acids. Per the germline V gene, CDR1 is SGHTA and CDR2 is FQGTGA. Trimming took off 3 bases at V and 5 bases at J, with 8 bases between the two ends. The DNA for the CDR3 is TGTGCCAGCAGCTTTCAGGGGCACAATGAGCAGTTCTTC. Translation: CASSFQGHNEQFF.